The 23 T cell receptor beta chains reported below all come from one sample, sequenced in a study of blood T cell repertoires in COVID-19. Sequencing used immunoSEQ multiplex PCR; TCRdb keeps in-frame clones, though not all of them. The sample contains approximately 60,000 clones, 65% to 80% of which appear only once. Sequencing was carried out using peripheral blood. These TCRs come from a man aged 60 to 69 with acute or convalescent COVID-19.

This clone was detected a few times. The V and J genes are TRBV5-1 and TRBJ1-4; 10 positions agree with TRBD1. Losses at the gene ends were 4 bases for V and 7 bases for J; bases not matched to a gene: 7. This CDR3 has 15 amino acids. CDR1 is SGHRS, CDR2 YFSETQ, per germline. This CDR3 is CASSRRQGAGEKLFF. The CDR3 DNA follows: TGCGCCAGCAGCCGGAGACAGGGGGCAGGTGAAAAACTGTTTTTT.

J is TRBJ2-3 and V is TRBV7-9; TRBD1 aligns across 8 bases. The J segment lost 0 bases and the V segment lost 10 bases, leaving 12 bases of the junction unmatched. Germline lookup yields CDR1 SEHNR and CDR2 FQNEAQ (reference sequence). The CDR3 is made up of 16 amino acids. The CDR3 protein is CATPADRGGSTDTQYF. As DNA, the CDR3 is TGTGCCACCCCCGCTGACAGGGGAGGAAGCACAGATACGCAGTATTTT.

V is TRBV24-1 and J is TRBJ2-3, with D possibly being TRBD1 (6 bases). Germline V gene lookup returns CDR1 KGHDR and CDR2 SFDVKD. The CDR3 has 16 amino acids. V shed 6 bases and J shed 0 bases, with 15 bases lying between them. The DNA of the CDR3 is TGTGCCACCAGTACCAGGACAGTCCCTAGCACAGATACGCAGTATTTT. Protein product: CATSTRTVPSTDTQYF.

The chain is built from TRBV24-1 and TRBJ2-1, with TRBD2 matching 16 bases. Germline V gene data show CDR1 as KGHDR and CDR2 as SFDVKD. The CDR3 has 18 residues. The J segment lost 7 bases and the V segment lost 4 bases, leaving 9 bases of the junction unmatched. CDR3 in amino acids: CATSDPGTSGRAGNEQFF. The CDR3 DNA follows: TGTGCCACCAGTGACCCCGGGACTAGCGGGAGGGCCGGGAATGAGCAGTTCTTC.

This clone was counted only a few times. The V gene is TRBV2, the J gene TRBJ2-3; 9 positions match TRBD2. With V trimmed by 7 bases and J by 8 bases, 10 bases remained unmatched. CDR3 length: 14 residues. In germline, CDR1 is SNHLY, CDR2 FYNNEI. The CDR3 DNA follows: TGTGCCAGCAACCCGGGGGCGGGAGGGGGTACGCAGTATTTT. Translation: CASNPGAGGGTQYF.

The chain joins TRBV6-5 to TRBJ2-7; D unresolved. The CDR3 extends over 12 amino acids. V was clipped by 5 bases and J by 0 bases, with 5 bases between them. The germline CDR1 and CDR2 sequences are MNHEY and SVGAGI. CDR3 region: CASSRASYEQYF. The CDR3 nucleotides are TGTGCCAGCAGTAGAGCCTCCTACGAGCAGTACTTC.

With respect to this clone: This same CDR3 is encoded by further DNA sequences in the sample. The chain links TRBV29-1 to TRBJ2-1, with 12 bases identical to TRBD2. The V and J ends lost 6 bases and 4 bases, in that order; junction bases with no gene match: 1. CDR1 and CDR2 (germline): SQVTM, ANQGSEA. The CDR3 sequence is 13 residues long. The CDR3 nucleotides read TGCAGCGTCGGACTAGCGGGATACAATGAGCAGTTCTTC. This sequence encodes CSVGLAGYNEQFF.

The chain couples TRBV25-1 to TRBJ2-7, with D possibly being TRBD1 (5 bases). The CDR3 sequence is 11 residues long. V lost 6 bases, J lost 3 bases, and 6 bases lay in between. Germline CDR1 MGHDK, CDR2 SYGVNS. CDR3 protein: CASSQGYEQYF. The CDR3 bases are TGTGCCAGCAGCCAGGGCTACGAGCAGTACTTC.

The V call is TRBV6-5, the J call TRBJ2-3; 7 nucleotides align to TRBD2. CDR1 and CDR2 (germline): MNHEY, SVGAGI. After removal of 6 bases from V and 6 bases from J, the junction contained 6 bases not matched to a gene. This CDR3 contains 13 residues. This CDR3 reads CASSRTSGDTQYF. The CDR3 bases are TGTGCCAGCAGCCGGACTAGTGGGGATACGCAGTATTTT.

The V call is TRBV27, the J call TRBJ2-1; maybe TRBD1 (6 bases). Germline V CDR1 and CDR2: MNHEY, SMNVEV (reference sequence). V was shortened by 3 bases and J by 10 bases, with 28 bases between the two germline ends. The CDR3 is 18 amino acids. The CDR3 sequence: CASSFLIEGRGTVKEQFF. The CDR3, as DNA: TGTGCCAGCAGTTTTTTGATTGAGGGCAGGGGTACCGTGAAAGAGCAGTTCTTC.

Note on this clone: The junction departs from the called germline gene at one end, perhaps through a read error. At the DNA level, this CDR3 is encoded by other sequences in the same sample as well. The chain employs TRBV27 and TRBJ1-1; D gene unclear. CDR1 is MNHEY, CDR2 SMNVEV, per germline (reference sequence). The CDR3 covers 14 residues. The CDR3 DNA sequence: TGTGCCAGCAGGAGACCACAGTGGAACACTGAAGCCTTCTTT. This translates into CASRRPQWNTEAFF.

This clone appeared a single time. The chain carries TRBV30 and TRBJ1-2; perhaps TRBD1 as D (5 bases). V dropped 5 bases and J dropped 4 bases, with 11 bases sitting between them. CDR1 is GTSNPN and CDR2 is SVGIG in the germline V gene (reference sequence). The CDR3 has 12 amino acids. The CDR3 reads CAWQDTFYGYTF. The CDR3 region has the DNA TGTGCCTGGCAGGACACTTTCTATGGCTACACCTTC.

V gene TRBV7-9 combines with J gene TRBJ1-2; maybe TRBD1 (5 bases). CDR3 length: 13 amino acids. Trimming took off 0 bases at V and 7 bases at J, with 9 bases between the two ends. The germline gives CDR1 SEHNR, CDR2 FQNEAQ (reference sequence). This chain's CDR3 is CASSLADGGGYTF. CDR3 in DNA: TGTGCCAGCAGCTTAGCGGACGGGGGTGGCTACACCTTC.

The chain employs TRBV2 and TRBJ2-7, with TRBD2 identical over 13 bases. Germline CDR1 is SNHLY and CDR2 is FYNNEI. The junction had 6 bases not matched to a gene; V was cut back by 6 bases and J by 7 bases. The CDR3 is 14 amino acids. DNA of the CDR3: TGTGCCAGCAGCGGACTAGCGGGAGCGGGGGAGCAGTACTTC. This translates into CASSGLAGAGEQYF.

This chain connects TRBV4-1 to TRBJ2-5; TRBD2 aligns across 16 bases. V trimming: 5 bases; J trimming: 3 bases; junction bases outside the gene matches: 9. This CDR3 spans 18 amino acids. Germline values: CDR1 MGHRA, CDR2 YSYEKL. This CDR3 is CASSTAGLAGGGEETQYF. The CDR3, as DNA: TGCGCCAGCAGCACCGCGGGACTAGCGGGAGGGGGGGAAGAGACCCAGTACTTC.

There are a few counts of this clone. This sequence joins TRBV5-4 and TRBJ2-7, with D possibly matching TRBD1 (8 bases). The CDR3 runs 15 residues. V was shortened by 5 bases and J by 6 bases, with 21 bases between the two germline ends. The germline CDR1 and CDR2 sequences are SGHNT and YYREEE (reference sequence). The CDR3 protein is CASSPSTGGAVEQYF. As DNA, the CDR3 is TGTGCCAGCAGTCCAAGCACAGGGGGGGCCGTCGAGCAGTACTTC. Drawing the rest from reference TRBV5-4 and TRBJ2-7, the complete variable domain is ETGVTQSPTHLIKTRGQQVTLRCSSQSGHNTVSWYQQALGQGPQFIFQYYREEENGRGNFPPRFSGLQFPNYSSELNVNALELDDSALYLCASSPSTGGAVEQYFGPGTRLTVT.

J is TRBJ2-5 and V is TRBV5-4; the match to TRBD2 covers 11 bases. V shed 4 bases, J shed 5 bases, and the junction held 7 bases outside the gene matches. Germline assignment: CDR1 SGHNT and CDR2 YYREEE (reference sequence). This CDR3 comprises 15 residues. In nucleotides, the CDR3 is TGTGCCAGCAGCCAAACCCGACTAGCGGGGGAGACCCAGTACTTC. This sequence encodes CASSQTRLAGETQYF.

This chain joins TRBV12-3 or TRBV12-4 and TRBJ2-7; no definite D call. The CDR3 loop spans 11 amino acids. V was clipped by 3 bases and J by 11 bases, with 11 bases between them. The CDR3 loop reads CASSFLGQKYF. In nucleotides, the CDR3 is TGTGCCAGCAGTTTTTTGGGCCAGAAGTACTTC.

The rearrangement uses TRBV29-1 and TRBJ2-5, with D maybe TRBD2 (6 bases). The CDR3 covers 14 residues. Germline assignment: CDR1 SQVTM and CDR2 ANQGSEA. V lost 5 bases and J lost 1, with 14 bases in between. CDR3 nucleotides: TGCAGCGTTCTACAGGAGGGGCGCCAAGAGACCCAGTACTTC. This sequence encodes CSVLQEGRQETQYF.

The chain combines TRBV19 with TRBJ1-1; a weak D match, TRBD1 (6 bases). CDR3 length: 15 residues. CDR1 is LNHDA and CDR2 is SQIVND in the germline V gene (reference sequence). V was pared by 3 bases and J by 4 bases, with 15 bases between. The CDR3 bases are TGTGCCAGTAGTATCTTTGGAGCAGGGGCCACTGAAGCTTTCTTT. It encodes CASSIFGAGATEAFF.

The V gene is TRBV6-6, the J gene TRBJ2-1; 8 positions match TRBD2. J lost 8 bases, V lost 5 bases, and 11 bases had no gene match. Germline values: CDR1 MNHNY, CDR2 SVGAGI (reference sequence). CDR3 size: 15 residues. The CDR3 protein is CASSQPGTSIYEQFF. DNA for the CDR3: TGTGCCAGCAGTCAACCCGGGACTAGTATCTATGAGCAGTTCTTC.

The rearrangement joins TRBV28 to TRBJ2-7; D is perhaps TRBD2 (7 bases). Germline V lookup: CDR1 MDHEN, CDR2 SYDVKM. The CDR3 totals 14 residues. V shed 0 bases and J shed 6 bases, with 12 bases lying between them. In DNA, the CDR3 is TGTGCCAGCAGTTTATGGGGGGGGACAATCGAGCAGTACTTC. As protein: CASSLWGGTIEQYF.

This chain links TRBV11-1 with TRBJ1-6; D possibly corresponds to TRBD1 (6 bases). The CDR3 runs 14 residues. Deletions cut 5 bases from V and 7 bases from J, with 12 bases between. CDR1 is SGHAT and CDR2 is FQDESV in the germline V gene (reference sequence). CDR3 amino acids: CASSLQGGNSPLHF. The CDR3 bases are TGTGCCAGCAGCCTACAAGGGGGAAATTCACCCCTCCACTTT.